The next 24 T cell receptor beta chains were all read from a single sample in a study of T cell repertoires in cytomegalovirus infection. From the reads, TCRdb called clonotypes with MiXCR, one entry per CDR3 protein. The table includes 900,000 to 950,000 distinct CDR3 sequences, 30% to 40% detected once. For these TCRs, the target antigens are not known. The material sequenced was cultured CD8+ T cells from PBMCs, taken from culture after CMV antigen stimulation. These receptors all come from a human donor in good health (CMV status not recorded). Some clones in this sample may be carry-over from other donors' samples.

The J gene is TRBJ2-1, the V gene TRBV27, with 8 bases matching TRBD1. V lost 2 bases, J lost 9 bases, and 9 bases stayed unmatched. The CDR3 extends over 15 amino acids. Looked up from germline, CDR1 is MNHEY and CDR2 is SMNVEV (reference sequence). The CDR3 nucleotides read TGTGCCAGCAGTTTAGGGACAGGTTATTTGAGTGAGCAGTTCTTC. Translation gives CASSLGTGYLSEQFF.

The chain joins TRBV5-1 to TRBJ2-1; weak D call: TRBD2 (6 bases). This CDR3 spans 11 amino acids. Trimming removed 4 bases from V and 10 bases from J, with 9 bases in between. Looked up from germline, CDR1 is SGHRS and CDR2 is YFSETQ. As DNA, the CDR3 is TGCGCCAGCAGCCGACTAGACGAGCAGTTCTTC. Its protein is CASSRLDEQFF.

V and J are TRBV5-1 and TRBJ1-5; TRBD1 agrees at 9 bases. Germline V gene sequence: CDR1 SGHRS, CDR2 YFSETQ. Losses at the gene ends were 1 base for V and 2 bases for J; bases not matched to a gene: 1. This CDR3 is built from 15 residues. This chain's CDR3 is CASSLTGGCNQPQHF. CDR3 nucleotides: TGCGCCAGCAGCTTGACAGGGGGCTGCAATCAGCCCCAGCATTTT.

Regarding this clonotype: A much bigger clone sits one base away, suggesting this may be a read error. J is TRBJ2-3 and V is TRBV7-2; D gene unclear. This CDR3 is 16 amino acids long. Germline CDR1 reads SGHTA; CDR2 reads FQGNSA. The CDR3 DNA reads TGTGCCAACAGCGTCACGGCGCGGCCCAGCACAGATACGCAGTATTTT. It yields the protein CANSVTARPSTDTQYF.

The rearrangement links TRBV20-1 to TRBJ2-3, with 9 bases matching TRBD2. The V and J ends lost 2 bases and 1 base, in that order; junction bases with no gene match: 10. Germline-derived CDR1 and CDR2 are DFQATT and SNEGSKA (reference sequence). The CDR3 totals 17 residues. The CDR3 coding sequence is TGCAGTGCTAGATTGGGGCGACTAGCGGCACGCACAGATACGCAGTATTTT. Its translation is CSARLGRLAARTDTQYF.

V gene TRBV5-5 combines with J gene TRBJ2-6; D is perhaps TRBD1 or TRBD2 (5 bases each). The germline gives CDR1 SGHKS, CDR2 YYEKEE (reference sequence). The CDR3 covers 15 residues. Trimming left V 0 bases short and J 13 bases short, with 17 bases between. Here the CDR3 DNA reads TGTGCCAGCAGCTTGGGGGACGGTGATATCAGAGTCCTGACTTTC. Its translation is CASSLGDGDIRVLTF.

This clonotype was observed a handful of times. V is TRBV27 and J is TRBJ2-7; the D gene could be TRBD1 or TRBD2 (5 bases each). Trimming shortened V by 5 bases and J by 2 bases, and 13 bases separated the two germline ends. The CDR3 runs to 14 residues. The germline V gene encodes CDR1 MNHEY and CDR2 SMNVEV (reference sequence). The CDR3 region is CASSPGTDTYEQYV. The DNA for the CDR3 is TGTGCCAGCAGTCCGGGGACCGATACCTACGAGCAGTACGTC.

V usage is TRBV20-1 and J usage is TRBJ1-2; 9 bases are shared with TRBD1. Germline CDR1 and CDR2: DFQATT and SNEGSKA (reference sequence). Losses at the gene ends were 3 bases for V and 2 bases for J; bases not matched to a gene: 13. This CDR3 spans 17 amino acids. The CDR3 DNA sequence: TGCAGTGCTAGTCAGTTCCTCCGGACAGGGGTAAACTATGGCTACACCTTC. Translated: CSASQFLRTGVNYGYTF.

Remarks on this clonotype: A read error is possible here, since a much larger clone lies one base away. The chain combines TRBV7-8 with TRBJ2-7, with 10 positions matching TRBD1. The CDR3 spans 17 residues. Trimming at V came to 10 bases and at J to 5 bases, leaving 20 bases not matched to a gene. Germline CDR1 reads SGHVS; CDR2 reads FQNEAQ. As DNA, the CDR3 is TGTGCCATCAGTCCTCTCACCGGGGACAGGGGTTTCGACGAGCAGTACTTC. Translation gives CAISPLTGDRGFDEQYF. The full variable domain, rest sourced from reference TRBV7-8 and TRBJ2-7, is GAGVSQSPRYKVAKRGQDVALRCDPISGHVSLFWYQQALGQGPEFLTYFQNEAQLDKSGLPSDRFFAERPEGSVSTLKIQRTQQEDSAVYLCAISPLTGDRGFDEQYFGPGTRLTVT.

The chain employs TRBV27 and TRBJ2-6, with D perhaps given as TRBD1 or TRBD2 (5 bases each). Germline V gives CDR1 MNHEY, CDR2 SMNVEV (reference sequence). V was pared by 10 bases and J by 0 bases, with 13 bases between. The CDR3 spans 15 residues. CDR3 sequence: CATGPGHSGANVLTF. Written as DNA, the CDR3 is TGTGCCACGGGGCCAGGACACTCTGGGGCCAACGTCCTGACTTTC.

The chain links TRBV7-6 to TRBJ2-7, with a weak D call TRBD1 (6 bases). Trimming took 4 bases from V and 1 from J, leaving 17 bases between them. The CDR3 consists of 16 residues. Germline V CDR1 and CDR2: SGHVS, FNYEAQ. DNA of the CDR3: TGTGCCAGCAGCTCCTCGGTCAGGGGATATTCCTACGAGCAGTACTTC. Protein sequence: CASSSSVRGYSYEQYF.

The V and J genes are TRBV11-2 and TRBJ2-3; maybe TRBD2 (6 bases). Germline V CDR1 and CDR2: SGHAT, FQNNGV. This CDR3 has 14 amino acids. Trimming removed 1 base at V and 5 bases at J, with 10 bases between. The CDR3 loop is CASSLGVGGDTQYF. The CDR3 bases are TGTGCCAGCAGCTTAGGGGTCGGGGGAGATACGCAGTATTTT.

This chain connects TRBV25-1 to TRBJ2-1; the match to TRBD2 covers 10 bases. Unmatched junction bases numbered 7, after V lost 1 base and J lost 7 bases. The V gene's germline CDR1 is MGHDK and CDR2 SYGVNS. The CDR3 contains 16 residues. CDR3 nucleotides: TGTGCCAGCAGTGAATTGAAGCGGGGGGGCCCGAATGAGCAGTTCTTC. It yields the protein CASSELKRGGPNEQFF.

This clonotype came up a few times. J is TRBJ2-3 and V is TRBV29-1; D is ambiguous. V was clipped by 1 base and J by 4 bases, with 6 bases between them. CDR1 is SQVTM and CDR2 is ANQGSEA in the germline V gene. The CDR3 contains 12 residues. CDR3: CSVEASADTQYF. The CDR3 nucleotides are TGCAGCGTTGAAGCCAGTGCAGATACGCAGTATTTT.

This clonotype was found a few times. J is TRBJ1-2 and V is TRBV4-1; D is undetermined. Trimming removed 1 base from V and 2 bases from J, with 8 bases in between. This CDR3 comprises 14 residues. Germline lookup yields CDR1 MGHRA and CDR2 YSYEKL. The CDR3 loop reads CASSQVKGNYGYTF. The CDR3 coding sequence is TGCGCCAGCAGCCAAGTCAAGGGAAACTATGGCTACACCTTC.

V and J are TRBV11-1 and TRBJ2-5; 10 bases map to TRBD2. The V segment lost 3 bases and the J segment 1 base; nucleotides outside the gene matches: 8. Germline V CDR1 and CDR2: SGHAT, FQDESV (reference sequence). This CDR3 contains 17 residues. The CDR3 region is CASSFDGTSESQETQYF. The CDR3 bases are TGTGCCAGCAGCTTCGACGGGACTAGCGAATCCCAAGAGACCCAGTACTTC.

V gene TRBV7-8 combines with J gene TRBJ1-4; TRBD1 agrees at 9 bases. Germline CDR1 SGHVS, CDR2 FQNEAQ. The CDR3 is 16 amino acids. Losses at the gene ends were 5 bases for V and 3 bases for J; bases not matched to a gene: 7. In DNA, the CDR3 is TGTGCCAGCAGCCCAACTAGGGACAGGGCTAATGAAAAACTGTTTTTT. Its protein product is CASSPTRDRANEKLFF. The full variable domain, in which reference TRBV7-8 and TRBJ1-4 provide the parts outside the CDR3, is GAGVSQSPRYKVAKRGQDVALRCDPISGHVSLFWYQQALGQGPEFLTYFQNEAQLDKSGLPSDRFFAERPEGSVSTLKIQRTQQEDSAVYLCASSPTRDRANEKLFFGSGTQLSVL.

In its sample, this clonotype was seen a few times. CDR3 DNA sequence: TGTGCCAGCAGGTTCGTGGGGGAAACGCCTGAAGCTTTCTTT. This gives the protein CASRFVGETPEAFF. This chain connects TRBV6-1 to TRBJ1-1, with D tentatively TRBD1 (5 bases). V was cut by 6 bases and J by 6 bases, with 17 bases left in between. Germline V gene lookup returns CDR1 MNHNS and CDR2 SASEGT. The CDR3 is 14 amino acids.

There are a few counts of this clonotype. The gene calls are TRBV7-6 and TRBJ2-1; 8 nucleotides align to TRBD2. CDR3 length: 13 amino acids. V was pared by 8 bases and J by 10 bases, with 10 bases of the junction left unmatched. Germline-derived CDR1 and CDR2 are SGHVS and FNYEAQ. CDR3 loop: CASGEAGEDEQFF. The CDR3 nucleotides are TGTGCCAGCGGCGAAGCGGGGGAAGACGAGCAGTTCTTC.

J is TRBJ2-5 and V is TRBV12-3 or TRBV12-4; 12 bases line up with TRBD2. The CDR3 has 14 amino acids. V trimming: 7 bases; J trimming: 1 base; junction bases outside the gene matches: 1. CDR3 loop: CASTSGGAQETQYF. The CDR3, as DNA: TGTGCCAGCACTAGCGGGGGGGCCCAAGAGACCCAGTACTTC.

The table lists this clonotype with many counts. This chain connects TRBV7-8 to TRBJ1-5; weak D call: TRBD1 (6 bases). The CDR3 totals 15 residues. Germline V gives CDR1 SGHVS, CDR2 FQNEAQ. V lost 1 base, J lost 2 bases, and 9 bases lay in between. CDR3 region: CASSLEGVGNQPQHF. As DNA, the CDR3 is TGTGCCAGCAGCTTAGAGGGGGTCGGCAATCAGCCCCAGCATTTT.

At least ten counts were recorded for this clonotype. The rearrangement uses TRBV6-1 and TRBJ2-1, with 15 bases identical to TRBD2. V lost 4 bases and J lost 9; bases outside the gene matches: 7. Germline CDR1 MNHNS, CDR2 SASEGT. The CDR3 is made up of 16 amino acids. This chain's CDR3 is CASSARTSGGAAEQFF. In DNA, the CDR3 is TGTGCCAGCAGTGCCCGGACTAGCGGGGGGGCGGCTGAGCAGTTCTTC.

This CDR3 reads CASSNDRVGSYEQYF. DNA for the CDR3: TGTGCCAGCAGCAACGACAGGGTGGGGTCCTACGAGCAGTACTTC. This chain connects TRBV5-6 to TRBJ2-7; 7 positions match TRBD1. Per the germline V gene, CDR1 is SGHDT and CDR2 is YYEEEE. V gave up 4 bases and J gave up 1 base; unmatched junction bases: 8. The CDR3 is 15 amino acids.

This chain uses TRBV6-8 with TRBJ1-5, with D possibly TRBD1 on 5 matching bases. Germline V gene lookup returns CDR1 MNHGY and CDR2 SAAAGT. Trimming took 1 base from V and 7 from J, leaving 8 bases between them. The CDR3 is 13 amino acids. This chain's CDR3 is CASSYLGEQPQHF. CDR3 coding DNA: TGTGCCAGCAGTTACTTAGGGGAACAGCCCCAGCATTTT.